This T cell receptor beta chain was captured by sequencing in a study of T cell responses to AZD1222 COVID-19 vaccine. Some clones are missing from TCRdb's copy, which holds only in-frame ones; the method was immunoSEQ multiplex PCR. The sample records about 150,000 clones, 92% being singletons. This specimen was peripheral blood, taken 28 days after the second AZD1222 dose. The receptor was derived from an adult who received the AZD1222 COVID-19 vaccine.

The CDR3 bases are TGTGCCAGCGCGGTCCCGGGACAGGGGCTTGAGGGGGATCAGCCCCAGCATTTT. This encodes CASAVPGQGLEGDQPQHF. V is TRBV28 and J is TRBJ1-5, with 10 bases matching TRBD1. Trimming cost V 8 bases and J 5 bases; bases outside gene matches: 18. Germline CDR1 MDHEN, CDR2 SYDVKM. The CDR3 is made up of 18 amino acids.